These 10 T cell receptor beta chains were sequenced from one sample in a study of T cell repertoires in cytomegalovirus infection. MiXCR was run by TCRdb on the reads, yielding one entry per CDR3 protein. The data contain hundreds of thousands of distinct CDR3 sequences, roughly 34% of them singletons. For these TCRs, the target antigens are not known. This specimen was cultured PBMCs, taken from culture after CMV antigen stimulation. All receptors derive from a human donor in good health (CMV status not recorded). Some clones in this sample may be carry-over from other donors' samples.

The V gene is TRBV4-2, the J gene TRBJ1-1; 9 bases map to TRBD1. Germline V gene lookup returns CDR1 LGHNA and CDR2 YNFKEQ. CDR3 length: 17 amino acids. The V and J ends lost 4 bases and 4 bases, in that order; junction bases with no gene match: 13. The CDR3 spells CASSLRPGTGSSTEAFF. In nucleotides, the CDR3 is TGTGCCAGCAGCCTACGTCCCGGGACAGGGTCAAGCACTGAAGCTTTCTTT.

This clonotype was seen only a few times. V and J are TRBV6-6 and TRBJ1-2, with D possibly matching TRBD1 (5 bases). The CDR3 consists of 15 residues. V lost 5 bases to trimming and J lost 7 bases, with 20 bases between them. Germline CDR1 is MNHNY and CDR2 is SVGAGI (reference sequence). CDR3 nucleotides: TGTGCCAGCAGTAACAGAACCGCGGGGCGACGTGGCTACACCTTC. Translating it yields CASSNRTAGRRGYTF.

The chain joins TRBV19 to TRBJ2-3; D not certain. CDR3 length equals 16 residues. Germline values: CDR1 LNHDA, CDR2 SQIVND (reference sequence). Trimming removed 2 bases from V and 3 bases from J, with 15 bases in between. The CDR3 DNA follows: TGTGCCAGTAGTATAAGCAGCTCAAAGGGAACAGATACGCAGTATTTT. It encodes CASSISSSKGTDTQYF.

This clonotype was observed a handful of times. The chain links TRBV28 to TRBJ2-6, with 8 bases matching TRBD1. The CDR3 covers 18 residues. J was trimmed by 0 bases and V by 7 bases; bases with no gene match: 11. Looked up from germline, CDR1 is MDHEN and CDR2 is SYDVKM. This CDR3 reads CASTGSQGAYSGANVLTF. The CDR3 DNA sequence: TGTGCCAGCACGGGCTCTCAGGGGGCCTACTCTGGGGCCAACGTCCTGACTTTC.

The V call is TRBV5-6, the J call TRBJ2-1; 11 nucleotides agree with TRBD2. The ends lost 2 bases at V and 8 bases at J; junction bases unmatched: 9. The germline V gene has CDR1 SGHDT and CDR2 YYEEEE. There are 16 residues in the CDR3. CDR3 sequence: CASSLAGTSGWDEQFF. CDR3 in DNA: TGTGCCAGCAGCTTAGCCGGGACTAGCGGCTGGGATGAGCAGTTCTTC.

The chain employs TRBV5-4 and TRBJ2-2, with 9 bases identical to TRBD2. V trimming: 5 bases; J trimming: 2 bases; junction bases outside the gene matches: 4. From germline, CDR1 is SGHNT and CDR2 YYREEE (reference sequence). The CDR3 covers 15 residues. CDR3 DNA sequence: TGTGCCAGCAGTTCGACTAGCGGAAACACCGGGGAGCTGTTTTTT. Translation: CASSSTSGNTGELFF.

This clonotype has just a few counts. CDR3 sequence reads: CASRVQETQYF. In nucleotides, the CDR3 is TGTGCCAGCAGAGTCCAAGAGACCCAGTACTTC. The V call is TRBV27, the J call TRBJ2-5; D unclear. Trimming removed 6 bases at V and 1 base at J, with 3 bases between. The CDR3 extends over 11 amino acids. Germline V gene sequence: CDR1 MNHEY, CDR2 SMNVEV (reference sequence).

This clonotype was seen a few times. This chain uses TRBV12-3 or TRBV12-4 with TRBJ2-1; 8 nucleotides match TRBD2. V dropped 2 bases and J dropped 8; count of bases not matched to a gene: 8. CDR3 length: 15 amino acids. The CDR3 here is CASSLWSGSRDEQFF. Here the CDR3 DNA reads TGTGCCAGCAGTTTATGGAGCGGGAGTCGCGATGAGCAGTTCTTC.

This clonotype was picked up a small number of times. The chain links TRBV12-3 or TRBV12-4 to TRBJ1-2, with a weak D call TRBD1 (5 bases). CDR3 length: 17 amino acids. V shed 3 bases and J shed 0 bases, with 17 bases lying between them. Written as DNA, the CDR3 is TGTGCCAGCAGTTTGGGGGAGGCAGCCTCGTCTAACTATGGCTACACCTTC. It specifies CASSLGEAASSNYGYTF.

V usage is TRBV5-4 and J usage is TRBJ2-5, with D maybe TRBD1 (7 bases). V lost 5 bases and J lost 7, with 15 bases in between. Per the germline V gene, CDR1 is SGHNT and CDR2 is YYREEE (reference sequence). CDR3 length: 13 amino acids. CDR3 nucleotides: TGTGCCAGCAGGAAAACAGGGGAGGCGACCCAGTACTTC. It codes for CASRKTGEATQYF.